A single sample is the source of the 7 T cell receptor beta chains below, sequenced in a study of T cells after yellow fever vaccination. TCRdb reprocessed the 5' RACE reads via MiXCR and lists one record per CDR3 protein. The sample lists roughly 120,000 distinct CDR3 sequences, about 7% occurring once. This specimen was CD4+ T cells sorted from PBMCs, taken approximately 11 days after the first yellow fever vaccination. These TCRs come from a man in his late teens or twenties who received the YFV17D yellow fever vaccine.

The gene calls are TRBV5-4 and TRBJ1-6, with TRBD1 matching 8 bases. This CDR3 region has 15 residues. Germline lookup yields CDR1 SGHNT and CDR2 YYREEE (reference sequence). J lost 8 bases, V lost 4 bases, and 8 bases had no gene match. CDR3 in amino acids: CASSLPGQGYSPLHF. The CDR3 DNA reads as TGTGCCAGCAGCCTCCCCGGACAGGGCTATTCACCCCTCCACTTT.

This clonotype was seen at least ten times. This chain links TRBV20-1 with TRBJ1-1, with a tentative D call TRBD1 (5 bases). The V end lost 4 bases, the J end lost 4 bases, and 16 bases lay between the germline ends. Germline values: CDR1 DFQATT, CDR2 SNEGSKA (reference sequence). The CDR3 contains 14 residues. The DNA of the CDR3 is TGCAGTGCTAAAAGGGACCTTGGTGGCACTGAAGCTTTCTTT. It yields the protein CSAKRDLGGTEAFF.

This clonotype was picked up many times. For the CDR3, the DNA is TGTGCCAGCAGCTTTTCGGGACAATCGTTCAACGAGCAGTACTTC. It specifies CASSFSGQSFNEQYF. This sequence joins TRBV7-2 and TRBJ2-7; D possibly corresponds to TRBD1 (6 bases). This CDR3 has 15 residues. Germline assignment: CDR1 SGHTA and CDR2 FQGNSA. Trimming pared 3 bases from V and 5 bases from J, leaving 17 bases between.

Details on this clonotype: This may be a read error, as it is one base from a much larger clone. V is TRBV5-1 and J is TRBJ2-1, with D possibly TRBD1 on 6 matching bases. Germline lookup yields CDR1 SGHRS and CDR2 YFSETQ. The CDR3 totals 15 residues. Trimming took off 4 bases at V and 7 bases at J, with 18 bases between the two ends. The CDR3 spells CASSGGQPRANEQFF. DNA of the CDR3: TGCGCCAGCAGCGGAGGACAGCCCCGGGCGAATGAGCAGTTCTTC.

This clonotype occurred many times. The chain couples TRBV5-1 to TRBJ2-2, with 11 bases lining up with TRBD2. The V gene's germline CDR1 is SGHRS and CDR2 YFSETQ. Trimming cost V 2 bases and J 0 bases; bases outside gene matches: 6. The CDR3 is 18 amino acids. The CDR3 reads CASSFRLAGGTNTGELFF. CDR3 DNA: TGCGCCAGCAGCTTTCGGCTAGCGGGGGGAACGAACACCGGGGAGCTGTTTTTT.

This clonotype has ten or more counts. The CDR3 sequence is CSARVRGTEAFF. CDR3 nucleotide sequence: TGCAGTGCTAGAGTACGAGGAACTGAAGCTTTCTTT. The chain is built from TRBV20-1 and TRBJ1-1; D gene ambiguous. CDR1 is DFQATT and CDR2 is SNEGSKA in the germline V gene (reference sequence). V was pared by 1 base and J by 5 bases, with 8 bases between. This CDR3 is 12 amino acids long.

This clonotype appeared many times. The chain uses TRBV4-3 and TRBJ2-2, with TRBD1 identical over 8 bases. The CDR3 covers 17 residues. Germline V gene sequence: CDR1 LGHNA, CDR2 YSLEER. Trimming removed 1 base from V and 5 bases from J; junction bases left unmatched: 9. CDR3 loop: CASSQVGQGAETGELFF. The CDR3 bases are TGCGCCAGCAGCCAAGTGGGGCAGGGGGCGGAAACCGGGGAGCTGTTTTTT.